The table lists the clone carrying this TCR beta chain with a count of one. As yet, its antigen is unknown. The PCR used 60 Vbeta and 13 Jbeta primers. TCRdb keeps only in-frame clones here, not all; method: immunoSEQ multiplex PCR. The profile shows fewer than 250,000 clones, 60% to 80% of them singletons. The sample comes from a study of cytomegalovirus exposure and HLA in healthy donors. The study's findings and limits: Rare TCR sequences dominated, though some public TCRs recurred in many donors. Some TCR beta chains (over 150 of them) were listed as cytomegalovirus-associated. Previous analysis showed most TCR beta V segments were productive about 90% or about 30% of the time.

The ends lost 6 bases at V and 1 base at J; junction bases unmatched: 8. CDR1 MNHEY and CDR2 SVGAGI come from the germline V gene. The CDR3 is 15 amino acids. The sequenced sample consisted of PBMCs. This TCR was sampled from a male donor in good health and CMV-seronegative. The chain carries TRBV6-5 and TRBJ1-1; 7 bases line up with TRBD1. The CDR3 DNA follows: TGTGCCAGCAGCTTACAGGGGAATTGGAACACTGAAGCTTTCTTT. This codes for CASSLQGNWNTEAFF.